Listed below are T cell receptor beta chains from one sample, sequenced in a study of T cells in Graves' hyperthyroidism and ophthalmopathy. MiXCR, applied by TCRdb to the multiplex PCR reads, yields one record per CDR3 protein. This table holds 490,000 or so distinct CDR3 sequences, approximately 49% found once. Sample: peripheral blood or thyroid tissue (not recorded which). The receptors shown here come from an adult woman with Graves' disease, either hyperthyroidism or ophthalmopathy (not recorded which). Each CDR3 is given with its conserved first and last residue. The D gene is left open where the match is weak. Some rows have no size entry. The others give once, few or many, or a class for an expanded clone.

size	V	length	D	J	CDR3	DNA
NA	TRBV13	13	TRBD1	TRBJ2-1	CASSLGQDNEQFF	TGTGCCAGCAGCTTGGGACAGGACAATGAGCAGTTCTTC
many	TRBV7-2	14	NA	TRBJ2-2	CASSLLVGAGELFF	TGTGCCAGCAGCTTATTGGTGGGGGCCGGGGAGCTGTTTTTT
many	TRBV29-1	14	TRBD1	TRBJ1-1	CSVEEGTANTEAFF	TGCAGCGTTGAAGAGGGGACAGCGAACACTGAAGCTTTCTTT
few	TRBV7-9	13	NA	TRBJ2-7	CASAAGFTYEQYF	TGTGCCAGCGCCGCCGGGTTTACCTACGAGCAGTACTTC
many	TRBV2	14	NA	TRBJ1-3	CASSDEGSGNTIYF	TGTGCCAGCAGTGATGAAGGGTCAGGAAACACCATATATTTT
NA	TRBV29-1	14	NA	TRBJ1-2	CSVDRQGTDYGYTF	TGCAGCGTTGACCGGCAGGGCACGGATTATGGCTACACCTTC
NA	TRBV29-1	13	TRBD2	TRBJ2-5	CSVDRGSGKTQYF	TGCAGCGTTGATCGCGGGAGTGGCAAGACCCAGTACTTC
few	TRBV9	14	TRBD1	TRBJ2-5	CASSLPGQEETQYF	TGTGCCAGCAGCTTACCGGGACAGGAGGAGACCCAGTACTTC
NA	TRBV6-1	12	NA	TRBJ1-5	CASSTPQKPQHF	TGTGCCAGCAGTACGCCTCAGAAGCCCCAGCATTTT
many	TRBV4-1	16	NA	TRBJ1-2	CASSQRWGDSNYGYTF	TGCGCCAGCAGCCAAAGGTGGGGAGACAGCAACTATGGCTACACCTTC